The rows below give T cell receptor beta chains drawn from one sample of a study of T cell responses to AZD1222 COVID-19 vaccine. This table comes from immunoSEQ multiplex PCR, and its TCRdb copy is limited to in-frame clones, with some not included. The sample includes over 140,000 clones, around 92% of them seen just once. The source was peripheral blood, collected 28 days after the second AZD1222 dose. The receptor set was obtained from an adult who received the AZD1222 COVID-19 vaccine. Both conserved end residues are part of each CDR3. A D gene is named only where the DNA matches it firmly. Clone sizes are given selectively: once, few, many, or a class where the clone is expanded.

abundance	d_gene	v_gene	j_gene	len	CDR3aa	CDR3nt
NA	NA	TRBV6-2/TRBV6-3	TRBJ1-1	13	CASSVGVNTEAFF	TGTGCCAGCAGTGTGGGGGTGAACACTGAAGCTTTCTTT
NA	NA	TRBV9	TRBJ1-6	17	CASSVASRSSYNSPLHF	TGTGCCAGCAGCGTAGCGTCTAGGAGCTCCTATAATTCACCCCTCCACTTT
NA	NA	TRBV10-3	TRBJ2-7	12	CAISENSYEQYF	TGTGCCATCAGTGAGAACAGCTACGAGCAGTACTTC
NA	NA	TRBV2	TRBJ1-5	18	CASSGRTQGRGSNQPQHF	TGTGCCAGCAGTGGTCGGACCCAAGGAAGGGGGAGCAATCAGCCCCAGCATTTT
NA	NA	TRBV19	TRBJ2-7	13	CASSAGRWGEQYF	TGTGCCAGTAGTGCGGGCCGCTGGGGCGAGCAGTACTTC
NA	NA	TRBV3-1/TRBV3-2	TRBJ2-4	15	CASSQTWLAKNIQYF	TGTGCCAGCAGCCAAACATGGCTAGCCAAAAACATTCAGTACTTC
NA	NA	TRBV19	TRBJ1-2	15	CASRGGPRSLYGYTF	TGTGCCAGCCGAGGCGGGCCCCGCTCTTTATATGGCTACACCTTC
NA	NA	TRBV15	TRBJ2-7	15	CATRGSLSASYEQYF	TGTGCCACCCGCGGGTCCCTTAGCGCCTCCTACGAGCAGTACTTC
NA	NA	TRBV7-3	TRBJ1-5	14	CASPWDHSNQPQHF	TGTGCCAGCCCCTGGGACCATAGCAATCAGCCCCAGCATTTT
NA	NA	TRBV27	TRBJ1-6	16	CASSFLRKGQGSPLHF	TGTGCCAGCAGTTTCCTGAGAAAGGGGCAGGGTTCACCCCTCCACTTT
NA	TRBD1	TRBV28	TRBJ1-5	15	CASRGTGGLNQPQHF	TGTGCCAGCAGAGGGACAGGGGGTCTTAATCAGCCCCAGCATTTT
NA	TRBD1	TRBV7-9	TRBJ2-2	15	CASSQGDRDTGELFF	TGTGCCAGCAGCCAAGGGGACAGGGACACCGGGGAGCTGTTTTTT
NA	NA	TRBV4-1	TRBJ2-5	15	CASSQVGSRGETQYF	TGCGCCAGCAGCCAAGTAGGGTCAAGGGGGGAGACCCAGTACTTC
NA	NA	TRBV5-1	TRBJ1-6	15	CASSLGSLDNSPLHF	TGCGCCAGCAGCTTAGGGTCACTCGATAATTCACCCCTCCACTTT
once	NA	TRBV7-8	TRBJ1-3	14	CASSLVFLGNTIYF	TGTGCCAGCAGCTTAGTTTTCCTCGGAAACACCATATATTTT
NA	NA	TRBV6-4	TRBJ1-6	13	CASSDQSNSPLHF	TGTGCCAGCAGTGATCAGAGTAATTCACCCCTCCACTTT
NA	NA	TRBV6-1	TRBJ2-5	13	CAITRRSQETQYF	TGTGCCATCACGAGGAGGAGCCAAGAGACCCAGTACTTC
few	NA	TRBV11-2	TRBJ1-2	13	CASSLGAGFGYTF	TGTGCCAGCAGCTTAGGGGCAGGGTTTGGCTACACCTTC
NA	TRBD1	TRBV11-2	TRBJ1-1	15	CASSPTGQTNTEAFF	TGTGCCAGCAGCCCAACGGGACAGACGAACACTGAAGCTTTCTTT
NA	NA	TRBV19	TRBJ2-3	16	CASSIQRLPSTDTQYF	TGTGCCAGTAGTATCCAGCGGTTGCCTAGCACAGATACGCAGTATTTT
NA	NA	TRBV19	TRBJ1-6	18	CASSMFDFRRSYNSPLHF	TGTGCCAGTAGTATGTTCGACTTTCGCCGCTCCTATAATTCACCCCTCCACTTT
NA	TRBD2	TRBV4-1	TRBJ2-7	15	CASSQRLAASYEQYF	TGCGCCAGCAGCCAAAGACTAGCGGCCTCCTACGAGCAGTACTTC
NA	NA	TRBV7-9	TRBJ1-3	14	CASSLGTGKNTIYF	TGTGCCAGCAGCTTAGGTACCGGCAAAAACACCATATATTTT
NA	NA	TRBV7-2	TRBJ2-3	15	CASSADGSEADTQYF	TGTGCCAGCAGCGCGGACGGGAGCGAGGCAGATACGCAGTATTTT
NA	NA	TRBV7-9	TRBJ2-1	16	CASSPPAASSYNEQFF	TGTGCCAGCAGCCCACCGGCAGCGAGCTCCTACAATGAGCAGTTCTTC
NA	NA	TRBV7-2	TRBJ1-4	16	CASSLGSSRENEKLFF	TGTGCCAGCAGCTTAGGTTCGAGCAGGGAGAATGAAAAACTGTTTTTT
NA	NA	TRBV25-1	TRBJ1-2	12	CASSGGDYGYTF	TGTGCCAGCAGTGGAGGGGACTATGGCTACACCTTC
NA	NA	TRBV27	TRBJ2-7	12	CASSFLSGEQYF	TGTGCCAGCTCCTTCCTGAGTGGCGAGCAGTACTTC
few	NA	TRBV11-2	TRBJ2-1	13	CASCRGQYNEQFF	TGTGCCAGCTGCCGAGGCCAATACAATGAGCAGTTCTTC
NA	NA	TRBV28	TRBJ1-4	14	CASSLGRESEKLFF	TGTGCCAGCAGTTTAGGGCGAGAGTCCGAAAAACTGTTTTTT
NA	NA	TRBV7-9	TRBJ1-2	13	CASRPGQGYGYTF	TGTGCCAGCAGACCCGGCCAGGGCTATGGCTACACCTTC
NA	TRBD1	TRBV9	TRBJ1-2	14	CASSFMDRVGGYTF	TGTGCCAGCAGCTTTATGGACAGGGTGGGTGGCTACACCTTC
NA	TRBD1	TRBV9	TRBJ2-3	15	CASSRTGRGTDTQYF	TGTGCCAGCAGCCGGACAGGTAGGGGCACAGATACGCAGTATTTT
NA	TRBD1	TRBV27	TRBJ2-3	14	CASTQGQGTDTQYF	TGTGCCAGCACCCAAGGACAGGGAACAGATACGCAGTATTTT
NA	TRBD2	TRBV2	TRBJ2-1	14	CASRMGTKYNEQFF	TGTGCCAGCAGGATGGGGACTAAGTACAATGAGCAGTTCTTC
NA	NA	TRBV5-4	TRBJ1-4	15	CASSLDQGPFEKLFF	TGTGCCAGCAGCTTGGATCAGGGCCCCTTTGAAAAACTGTTTTTT
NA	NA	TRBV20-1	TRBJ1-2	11	CSALEQPGYTF	TGCAGTGCTCTCGAACAGCCTGGCTACACCTTC
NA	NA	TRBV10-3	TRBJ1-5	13	CAAQQGLNQPQHF	TGTGCCGCCCAGCAGGGGTTGAATCAGCCCCAGCATTTT
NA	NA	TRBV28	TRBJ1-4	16	CASSSPPDRSNEKLFF	TGTGCCAGCAGTTCCCCTCCCGACAGGTCCAATGAAAAACTGTTTTTT
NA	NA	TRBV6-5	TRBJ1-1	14	CASSYSTPGYKAFF	TGTGCCAGCAGTTACTCGACGCCCGGGTACAAAGCTTTCTTT
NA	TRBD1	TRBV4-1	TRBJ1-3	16	CASSQTGTLRGNTIYF	TGCGCCAGCAGCCAGACAGGGACTTTACGGGGAAACACCATATATTTT
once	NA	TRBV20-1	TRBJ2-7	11	CSARREGEQYF	TGCAGTGCTAGGCGGGAAGGCGAGCAGTACTTC
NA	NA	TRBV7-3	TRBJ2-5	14	CASSLSTREETQYF	TGTGCCAGCAGCTTGTCCACTAGAGAAGAGACCCAGTACTTC
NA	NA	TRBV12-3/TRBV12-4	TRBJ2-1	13	CASSRGHYNEQFF	TGTGCCAGCAGTCGCGGACACTACAATGAGCAGTTCTTC
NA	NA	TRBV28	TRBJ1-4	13	CASSLPTNEKLFF	TGTGCCAGCAGTTTACCCACTAATGAAAAACTGTTTTTT
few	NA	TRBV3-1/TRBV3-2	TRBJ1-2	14	CASSHLRRGHGYTF	TGTGCCAGCAGCCATCTCAGGCGGGGGCATGGCTACACCTTC
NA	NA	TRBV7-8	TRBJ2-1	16	CASSLDSGASYNEQFF	TGTGCCAGCAGCTTAGATAGCGGAGCCTCCTACAATGAGCAGTTCTTC